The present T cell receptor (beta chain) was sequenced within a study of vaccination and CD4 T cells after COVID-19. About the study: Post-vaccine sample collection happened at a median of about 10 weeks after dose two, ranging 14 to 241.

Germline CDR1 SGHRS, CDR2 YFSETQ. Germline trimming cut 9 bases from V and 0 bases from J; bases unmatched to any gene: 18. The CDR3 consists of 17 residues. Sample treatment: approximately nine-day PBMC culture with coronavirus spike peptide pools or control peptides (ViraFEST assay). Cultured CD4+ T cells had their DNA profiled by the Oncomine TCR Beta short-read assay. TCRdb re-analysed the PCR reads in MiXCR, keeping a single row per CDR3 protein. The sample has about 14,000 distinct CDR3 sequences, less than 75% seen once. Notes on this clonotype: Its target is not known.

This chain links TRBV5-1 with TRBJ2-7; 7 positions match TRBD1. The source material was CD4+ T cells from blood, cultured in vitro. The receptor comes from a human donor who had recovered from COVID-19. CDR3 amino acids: CATPTPTTGDASYEQYF. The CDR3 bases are TGCGCCACCCCTACCCCCACAACAGGGGATGCCTCCTACGAGCAGTACTTC.